These T cell receptor beta chains were read from a single sample in a study of blood T cell repertoires in COVID-19. Assay used: immunoSEQ multiplex PCR; TCRdb lists only in-frame clones, some missing. This repertoire shows around 700,000 clones, 90% found once; its top ten account for 0.2% to 0.3%. Sequenced input: peripheral blood. These receptors came from a young woman with acute or convalescent COVID-19. The CDR3 runs from the conserved cysteine through the conserved F or W. D genes are given only for firm matches. Only some rows state a clone size, as once, few, many or a class for expanded clones.

d_call j_call v_call clone_size cdr3_aa cdr3_nt
TRBD1 TRBJ2-7 TRBV27 once CASMWGTGSNEQYF TGTGCCAGCATGTGGGGGACAGGTAGTAACGAGCAGTACTTC
. TRBJ1-1 TRBV7-9 . CASSTKSDSHNTEAFF TGTGCCAGCAGCACAAAATCGGACAGTCATAACACTGAAGCTTTCTTT
TRBD1 TRBJ1-1 TRBV6-5 . CASKGTGGFAFF TGTGCCAGCAAGGGGACAGGGGGCTTTGCTTTCTTT
. TRBJ2-7 TRBV10-2 . CASRETAPSYEQYF TGCGCCAGCAGAGAGACAGCCCCTTCCTACGAGCAGTACTTC
TRBD1 TRBJ1-6 TRBV27 . CASSEDRERHSPLHF TGTGCCAGCAGCGAGGACAGGGAGCGCCATTCACCCCTCCACTTT
. TRBJ1-4 TRBV29-1 . CSVGNRLGEKLFF TGCAGCGTTGGAAACAGGCTGGGTGAAAAACTGTTTTTT
. TRBJ2-3 TRBV27 . CASSLGVDSTDTQYF TGTGCCAGCAGTTTGGGAGTAGATAGCACAGATACGCAGTATTTT
. TRBJ1-2 TRBV14 few CASRPLGKDYGYTF TGTGCCAGCCGCCCCCTGGGCAAGGACTATGGCTACACCTTC
TRBD2 TRBJ2-2 TRBV5-1 . CASSLGLAGRELFF TGCGCCAGCAGCTTGGGACTAGCGGGGCGGGAGCTGTTTTTT
. TRBJ1-2 TRBV12-3/TRBV12-4 . CASSYPGSWSYTF TGTGCCAGCAGTTACCCGGGTAGCTGGAGCTACACCTTC
. TRBJ1-4 TRBV7-9 . CASSLSQEVTNEKLFF TGTGCCAGCAGCTTATCTCAGGAGGTAACTAATGAAAAACTGTTTTTT
. TRBJ1-1 TRBV7-6 . CASSLTRNTEAFF TGTGCCAGCAGCTTAACAAGAAACACTGAAGCTTTCTTT
. TRBJ1-4 TRBV9 . CAGPGTLSEKLFF TGTGCCGGCCCCGGGACACTGAGTGAAAAACTGTTTTTT
. TRBJ2-5 TRBV14 . CASSQDYRRTGMVETQYF TGTGCCAGCAGCCAAGATTATCGTCGAACAGGGATGGTAGAGACCCAGTACTTC
. TRBJ1-1 TRBV25-1 . CASTLTDFSGAFF TGTGCCAGCACTCTAACAGATTTTAGTGGGGCTTTCTTT
. TRBJ1-5 TRBV10-3 . CAISESGRSNQPQHF TGTGCCATCAGTGAGTCAGGGAGGAGCAATCAGCCCCAGCATTTT
. TRBJ1-2 TRBV6-4 . CASSPSPEGNGYTF TGTGCCAGCAGTCCCTCACCGGAGGGCAACGGCTACACCTTC
. TRBJ1-2 TRBV27 . CASSGGAWNYGYTF TGTGCCAGCAGCGGGGGGGCGTGGAACTATGGCTACACCTTC
. TRBJ1-5 TRBV6-5 . CASRGTGGNQPQHF TGTGCCAGCAGAGGGACGGGGGGGAATCAGCCCCAGCATTTT